This T cell receptor (beta chain) was recorded in a study of identical twins. Unique molecular identifiers were present on the cDNA, and a universal primer site came from template switching. Via MiXCR, TCRdb re-called the 5' RACE reads, giving one row per CDR3 protein. Of 200,000 to 250,000 distinct CDR3 sequences listed, under 10% are singletons. With respect to this clonotype: What it recognizes is unknown.

Study conclusions and caveats: Excess twin sharing in beta out-of-frame sequences was weaker. Out-of-frame alpha sequences common to twins exhibited an excess of low generation probability.

Germline V gene lookup returns CDR1 LGHDT and CDR2 YNNKEL (reference sequence). The length of the CDR3 is 14 residues. Trimming stripped 1 base from V and 6 bases from J, with 12 bases between. This sample also appeared in a second study, on yellow fever vaccine responses in identical twins.

The chain uses TRBV3-1 and TRBJ1-2, with D possibly TRBD1 on 5 matching bases. The sequence was collected from a woman younger than 30 in good health. Sequencing was done on a sample of memory (CD45RO+) T cells sorted from blood. CDR3 protein: CASSQVVAGHGYTF. DNA of the CDR3: TGTGCCAGCAGCCAAGTGGTGGCAGGGCATGGCTACACCTTC. The full variable domain, completed using reference TRBV3-1 and TRBJ1-2, is DTAVSQTPKYLVTQMGNDKSIKCEQNLGHDTMYWYKQDSKKFLKIMFSYNNKELIINETVPNRFSPKSPDKAHLNLHINSLELGDSAVYFCASSQVVAGHGYTFGSGTRLTVV.